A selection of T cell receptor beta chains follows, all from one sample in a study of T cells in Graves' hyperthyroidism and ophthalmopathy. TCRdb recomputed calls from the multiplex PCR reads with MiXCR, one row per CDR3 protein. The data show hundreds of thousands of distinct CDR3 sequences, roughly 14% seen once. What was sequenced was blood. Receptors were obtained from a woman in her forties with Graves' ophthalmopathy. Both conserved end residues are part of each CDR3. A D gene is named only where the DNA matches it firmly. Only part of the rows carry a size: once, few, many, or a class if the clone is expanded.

TGTGCCAGCAGTTTTCTTTTACAAAGCGGTCTAGGCGGGGAGCTGTTTTTT	CASSFLLQSGLGGELFF	many	TRBV12-3/TRBV12-4	TRBJ2-2	-
TGTGCCAGCAGTCGAAGGGGACAGGCAGGGGAGACCCAGTACTTC	CASSRRGQAGETQYF	many	TRBV28	TRBJ2-5	TRBD1
TGTGCCAGCAGCCAAGTTGAACTCCAAGAGACCCAGTACTTC	CASSQVELQETQYF	-	TRBV3-1	TRBJ2-5	-
TGCGCCAGCAGCCAAGCCCAGGGGGCGAACTCCTACGAGCAGTACTTC	CASSQAQGANSYEQYF	many	TRBV4-1	TRBJ2-7	TRBD1
TGTGCCAGCAGCCCCTTTGGGAGGACCTACGAGCAGTACTTC	CASSPFGRTYEQYF	many	TRBV7-2	TRBJ2-7	-
TGTGCCAGCATTTCGCGGGAAGCCCTCGAGCAGTACTTC	CASISREALEQYF	many	TRBV6-2/TRBV6-3	TRBJ2-7	-
TGTGCCAGCAGCAGTGACAGGTTCTCCTACGAGCAGTACTTC	CASSSDRFSYEQYF	-	TRBV7-8	TRBJ2-7	-
TGTGGCACGGGGGCTAGCGGACCCTACGAGCAGTACTTC	CGTGASGPYEQYF	many	TRBV27	TRBJ2-7	-
TGCAGCGTTGGAGTCAGGGGAAACGAGCAGTACTTC	CSVGVRGNEQYF	many	TRBV29-1	TRBJ2-7	-
TGTGCCAGCAGTTTCTTAGACGGCCCAGGGACCCAGTACTTC	CASSFLDGPGTQYF	many	TRBV6-2/TRBV6-3	TRBJ2-5	-
TGTGCTAGCAGCCCTACGGAGGGGGCCTCTGAAGCTTTCTTT	CASSPTEGASEAFF	many	TRBV7-7	TRBJ1-1	TRBD1
TGTGCCAGTAGTATAGGGGAGGACACTGAAGCTTTCTTT	CASSIGEDTEAFF	many	TRBV19	TRBJ1-1	-
TGTGCCAGCAGCCCGGGACCGAGCTTCGACTTT	CASSPGPSFDF	-	TRBV6-2/TRBV6-3	TRBJ1-1	-
TGCGCCAGCAGGGCTGAAGCGGCTTACACCGGGGAGCTGTTTTTT	CASRAEAAYTGELFF	-	TRBV5-1	TRBJ2-2	-
TGTGCCAGCAGTTACTTGCCAGGGAGAGGGGGGACAAACCAGCCCCAGCATTTT	CASSYLPGRGGTNQPQHF	many	TRBV6-2/TRBV6-3	TRBJ1-5	-
TGTGCCAGCAGACCCACAGCCGGTGGCTACACCTTC	CASRPTAGGYTF	many	TRBV28	TRBJ1-2	-
TGCGCCAGCAGCCAGGTTCCTAGCACAGATACGCAGTATTTT	CASSQVPSTDTQYF	few	TRBV4-3	TRBJ2-3	-
TGTGCCAGCAGTGTACTAGCGGCCTACTCCTACGAGCAGTACTTC	CASSVLAAYSYEQYF	many	TRBV28	TRBJ2-7	TRBD2
TGTGCCAGTAGTGAATTCGCCCAGGGGAATTCACCCCTCCACTTT	CASSEFAQGNSPLHF	-	TRBV19	TRBJ1-6	-
TGCAGTGCTAGACCGGATGGCTATGAAAAACTGTTTTTT	CSARPDGYEKLFF	many	TRBV20-1	TRBJ1-4	-
TGTGCCAGCACCGACGGGGGGCGCGAGACCCAGTACTTC	CASTDGGRETQYF	many	TRBV6-2/TRBV6-3	TRBJ2-5	-
TGTGCCAGCAGCTTAGTAACGGGCGGTGAAGCTTTCTTT	CASSLVTGGEAFF	-	TRBV11-2	TRBJ1-1	-
TGTGCCAGCAGTTACCGACTGGAGTATGGCTACACCTTC	CASSYRLEYGYTF	many	TRBV6-5	TRBJ1-2	-
TGTGCCAGCAGTCCGAGCCCGGCGGGCGCCTACGAGCAGTACTTC	CASSPSPAGAYEQYF	many	TRBV6-1	TRBJ2-7	-
TGTGCCAGCTCACCAAATAGTATGAGTATGAACACTGAAGCTTTCTTT	CASSPNSMSMNTEAFF	once	TRBV18	TRBJ1-1	-
TGTGCCAGCAGTTTTCATCCGGGGTTCTCGAGCAATCAGCCCCAGCATTTT	CASSFHPGFSSNQPQHF	-	TRBV28	TRBJ1-5	-
TGTGCCAGCAGCCTACTAGGCTTGGGAGGCTATGGCTACACCTTC	CASSLLGLGGYGYTF	many	TRBV28	TRBJ1-2	-
TGCAGTGCAAATGCGGGGGGACAGGGGCCCTACGAGCAGTACTTC	CSANAGGQGPYEQYF	many	TRBV20-1	TRBJ2-7	TRBD1
TGTGCCAGTAGTCTCAGACAGGATAGGTACACTGAAGCTTTCTTT	CASSLRQDRYTEAFF	-	TRBV19	TRBJ1-1	-
TGCGCCAGCAGCTTGGGGTTGACTAGCGGGACCTACGAGCAGTACTTC	CASSLGLTSGTYEQYF	many	TRBV5-1	TRBJ2-7	TRBD2
TGTGCCAGCAGTTTGAGACGCAATCAGCCCCAGCATTTT	CASSLRRNQPQHF	many	TRBV12-3/TRBV12-4	TRBJ1-5	-
TGTGCCAGCAGCTTAGCGGGACAGGGGGCCTTCTACGAGCAGTACTTC	CASSLAGQGAFYEQYF	many	TRBV7-9	TRBJ2-7	TRBD1
TGTGCCAGCAGTTACAGTATCGGCCGACAGACCCAGTACTTC	CASSYSIGRQTQYF	-	TRBV6-5	TRBJ2-5	-
TGTGCCAGCAGTTACTCCAGGGGAGAGACCCAGTACTTC	CASSYSRGETQYF	many	TRBV6-5	TRBJ2-5	-
TGTGCCAGCAGCATTTTCCTACTAAAAAAGGGAGAGACCCAGTACTTC	CASSIFLLKKGETQYF	many	TRBV12-3/TRBV12-4	TRBJ2-5	-
TGTGCCAGCAGCGGAGACCCCCTTGGGAGAAGTGTTGCGGGAGTTATCTACGAGCAGTACTTC	CASSGDPLGRSVAGVIYEQYF	many	TRBV13	TRBJ2-7	TRBD2
TGCGCCAGCAGCGCGGGACATACCTACGAGCAGTACTTC	CASSAGHTYEQYF	many	TRBV5-1	TRBJ2-7	-
TGCAGTGCTAGAGATCCGCCGCAGGTGTCTAACTATGGCTACACCTTC	CSARDPPQVSNYGYTF	many	TRBV20-1	TRBJ1-2	-
TGCAGCGTTGCGGGGACCCGGAAAAACATTCAGTACTTC	CSVAGTRKNIQYF	-	TRBV29-1	TRBJ2-4	-
TGTGCCAGCAGTTTAGGACAGACTAGCGGGAGATGGGAGACCGGGGAGCTGTTTTTT	CASSLGQTSGRWETGELFF	many	TRBV28	TRBJ2-2	TRBD2
TGTGCCAGCAGCCATCGACAGGGAGTAGTACCGAACACTGAAGCTTTCTTT	CASSHRQGVVPNTEAFF	few	TRBV3-1	TRBJ1-1	TRBD1
TGTGCCAGCAGTAGCGGGTACGCATCCTACGAGCAGTACTTC	CASSSGYASYEQYF	-	TRBV12-3/TRBV12-4	TRBJ2-7	-
TGTGCCAGCAGTCAACTAGAGACCCAGGGTACGCAGTATTTT	CASSQLETQGTQYF	few	TRBV6-1	TRBJ2-3	-
TGTGCCTGGATGTCTTGGGACAGCCAAGCTTTCTTT	CAWMSWDSQAFF	many	TRBV30	TRBJ1-1	TRBD1
TGCAGTGCTAGAGAGCGGGACAGGGTATACGAGCAGTACTTC	CSARERDRVYEQYF	many	TRBV20-1	TRBJ2-7	TRBD1
TGTGCCAGCAGCCCACCTAGCGGGACGGGTGAGACCCAGTACTTC	CASSPPSGTGETQYF	many	TRBV6-5	TRBJ2-5	TRBD2
TGTGCCAGCAGTTTAGGACTCGGTGAGACCCAGTACTTC	CASSLGLGETQYF	many	TRBV7-3	TRBJ2-5	-
TGTGCCAGCAGTTTCGGCCGTTTGGGGGGGACCCAGTACTTC	CASSFGRLGGTQYF	many	TRBV12-3/TRBV12-4	TRBJ2-5	-
TGCGCCAGCAGTGAGTCACGAGGACTACCCCACCGGGAGCTGTTTTTT	CASSESRGLPHRELFF	few	TRBV10-1	TRBJ2-2	-
TGTGCCAGCTCACCAGGTATGGGACGGGTGAACACTGAAGCTTTCTTT	CASSPGMGRVNTEAFF	-	TRBV18	TRBJ1-1	-
TGTGCCAGCAGTTACTCGAAGGTGGGACAGGGGTACGAGCAGTACTTC	CASSYSKVGQGYEQYF	few	TRBV6-5	TRBJ2-7	TRBD1
TGTGCCAGCAGTATACCGATGAAGGGGACACAAGAGACCCAGTACTTC	CASSIPMKGTQETQYF	many	TRBV25-1	TRBJ2-5	-
TGTGCCAGCAGCCAAGATCTTATAGCGGGAGGGATGTTTTTT	CASSQDLIAGGMFF	-	TRBV3-1	TRBJ2-2	TRBD2
TGTGCCACCGGGGACGGTCAGAGCGCTTTCTTT	CATGDGQSAFF	many	TRBV10-3	TRBJ1-1	-
TGTGCCTGGAAACTAGTCGGTTCGTCGGGAAACACCATATATTTT	CAWKLVGSSGNTIYF	many	TRBV30	TRBJ1-3	-